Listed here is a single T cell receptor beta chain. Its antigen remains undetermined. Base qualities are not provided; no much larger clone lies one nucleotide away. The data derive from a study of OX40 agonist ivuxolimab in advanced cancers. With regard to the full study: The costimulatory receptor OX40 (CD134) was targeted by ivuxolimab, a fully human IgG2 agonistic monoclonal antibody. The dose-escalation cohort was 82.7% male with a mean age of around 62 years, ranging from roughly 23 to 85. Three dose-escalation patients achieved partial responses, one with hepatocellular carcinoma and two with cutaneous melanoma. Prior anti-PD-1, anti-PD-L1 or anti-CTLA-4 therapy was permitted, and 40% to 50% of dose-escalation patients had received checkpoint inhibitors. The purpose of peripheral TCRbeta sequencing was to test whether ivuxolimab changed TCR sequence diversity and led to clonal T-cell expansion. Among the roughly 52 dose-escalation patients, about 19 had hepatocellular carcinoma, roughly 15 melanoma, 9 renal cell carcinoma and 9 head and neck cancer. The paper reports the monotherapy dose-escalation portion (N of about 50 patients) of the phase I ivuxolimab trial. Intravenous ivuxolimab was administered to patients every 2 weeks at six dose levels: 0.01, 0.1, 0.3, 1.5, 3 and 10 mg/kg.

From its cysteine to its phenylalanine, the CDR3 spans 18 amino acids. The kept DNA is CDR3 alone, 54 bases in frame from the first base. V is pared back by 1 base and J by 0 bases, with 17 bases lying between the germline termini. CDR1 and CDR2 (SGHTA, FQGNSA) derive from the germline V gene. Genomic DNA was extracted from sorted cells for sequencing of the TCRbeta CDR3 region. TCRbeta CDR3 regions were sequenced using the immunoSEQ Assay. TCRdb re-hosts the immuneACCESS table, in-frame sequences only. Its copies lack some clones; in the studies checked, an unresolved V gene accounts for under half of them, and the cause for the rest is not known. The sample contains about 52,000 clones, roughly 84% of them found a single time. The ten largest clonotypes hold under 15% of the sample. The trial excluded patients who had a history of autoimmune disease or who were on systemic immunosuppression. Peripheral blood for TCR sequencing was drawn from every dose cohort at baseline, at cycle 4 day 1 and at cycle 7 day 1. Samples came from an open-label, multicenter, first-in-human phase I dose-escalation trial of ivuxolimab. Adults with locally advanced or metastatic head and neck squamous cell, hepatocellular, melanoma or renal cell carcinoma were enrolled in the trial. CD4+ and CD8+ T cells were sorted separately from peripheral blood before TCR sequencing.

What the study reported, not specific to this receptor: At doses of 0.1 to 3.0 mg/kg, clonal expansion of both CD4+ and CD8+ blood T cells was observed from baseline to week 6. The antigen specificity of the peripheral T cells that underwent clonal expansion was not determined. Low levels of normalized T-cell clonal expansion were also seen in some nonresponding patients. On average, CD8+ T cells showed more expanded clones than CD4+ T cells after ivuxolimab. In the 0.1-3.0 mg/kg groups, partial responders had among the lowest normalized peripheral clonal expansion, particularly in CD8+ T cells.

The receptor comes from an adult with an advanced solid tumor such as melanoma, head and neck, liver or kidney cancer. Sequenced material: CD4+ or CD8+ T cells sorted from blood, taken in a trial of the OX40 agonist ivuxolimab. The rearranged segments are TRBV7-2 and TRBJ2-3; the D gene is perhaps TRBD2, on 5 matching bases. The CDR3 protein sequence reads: CASSLGSGGGSSTDTQYF. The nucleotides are TGTGCCAGCAGCTTAGGTTCTGGAGGAGGATCTAGCACAGATACGCAGTATTTT.